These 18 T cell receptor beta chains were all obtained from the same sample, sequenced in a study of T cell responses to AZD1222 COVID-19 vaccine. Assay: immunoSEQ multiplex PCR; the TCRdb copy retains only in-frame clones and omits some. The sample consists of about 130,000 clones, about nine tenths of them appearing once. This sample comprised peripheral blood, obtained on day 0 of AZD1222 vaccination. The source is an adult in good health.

CDR3 coding DNA: TGTGCCAGCAGCCTGAGGGGACACGGCTCTGGGGCCAACGTCCTGACTTTC. It codes for CASSLRGHGSGANVLTF. V usage is TRBV3-1 (or the pseudogene TRBV3-2) and J usage is TRBJ2-6; tentative D call: TRBD1 (6 bases). The CDR3 is 17 amino acids. Deletions cut 4 bases from V and 0 bases from J, with 13 bases between. Germline CDR1 LGHDT, CDR2 YNNKEL (reference sequence).

CDR3 in DNA: TGTGCCAGTAGTCGGGACATCTACAATGAGCAGTTCTTC. Its translation: CASSRDIYNEQFF. V and J are TRBV19 and TRBJ2-1; a possible D gene is TRBD1 (6 bases). The CDR3 contains 13 residues. Trimming removed 5 bases at V and 3 bases at J, with 8 bases between. Germline CDR1 LNHDA, CDR2 SQIVND (reference sequence).

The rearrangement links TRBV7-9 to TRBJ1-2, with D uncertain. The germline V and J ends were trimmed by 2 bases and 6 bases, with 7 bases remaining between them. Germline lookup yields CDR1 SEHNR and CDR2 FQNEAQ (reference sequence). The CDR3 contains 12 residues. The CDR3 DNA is TGTGCCAGCAGCTTATCCGCGCATGGCTACACCTTC. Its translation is CASSLSAHGYTF.

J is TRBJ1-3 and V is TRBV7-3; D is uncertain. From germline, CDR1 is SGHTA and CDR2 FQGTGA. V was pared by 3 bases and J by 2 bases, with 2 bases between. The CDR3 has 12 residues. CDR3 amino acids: CASSFTGNTIYF. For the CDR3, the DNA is TGTGCCAGCAGCTTCACTGGAAACACCATATATTTT.

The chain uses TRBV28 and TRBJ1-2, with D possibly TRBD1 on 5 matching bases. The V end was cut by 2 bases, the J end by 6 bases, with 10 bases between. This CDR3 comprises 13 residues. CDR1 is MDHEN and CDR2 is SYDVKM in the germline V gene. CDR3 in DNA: TGTGCCAGCAGTTTAAGTAGGGGTAATGGCTACACCTTC. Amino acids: CASSLSRGNGYTF.

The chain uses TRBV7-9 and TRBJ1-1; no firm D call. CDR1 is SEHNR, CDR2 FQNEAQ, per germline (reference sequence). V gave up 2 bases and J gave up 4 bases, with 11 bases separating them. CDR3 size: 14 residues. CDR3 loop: CASSLRAGPTEAFF. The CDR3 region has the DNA TGTGCCAGCAGCTTACGGGCAGGACCCACTGAAGCTTTCTTT.

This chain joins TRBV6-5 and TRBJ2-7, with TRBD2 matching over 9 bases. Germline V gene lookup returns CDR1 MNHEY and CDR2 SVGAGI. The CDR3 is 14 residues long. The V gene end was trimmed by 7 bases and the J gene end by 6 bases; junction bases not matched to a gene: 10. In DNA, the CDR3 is TGTGCCAGCAACCCTCAGCGGGGGGCTGGCGAGCAGTACTTC. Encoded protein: CASNPQRGAGEQYF.

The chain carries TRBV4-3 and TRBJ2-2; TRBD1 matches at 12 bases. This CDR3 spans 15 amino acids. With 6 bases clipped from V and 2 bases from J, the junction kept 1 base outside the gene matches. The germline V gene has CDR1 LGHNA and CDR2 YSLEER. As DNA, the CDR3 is TGCGCCAGCAGGGGACAGGGGGCTAACACCGGGGAGCTGTTTTTT. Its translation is CASRGQGANTGELFF.

This CDR3 is CASSYSSTGANVLTF. The CDR3, as DNA: TGTGCCAGCAGTTACTCCAGTACTGGGGCCAACGTCCTGACTTTC. The chain uses TRBV6-6 and TRBJ2-6; D is ambiguous. This CDR3 is 15 amino acids long. CDR1 and CDR2 (germline): MNHNY, SVGAGI (reference sequence). V was shortened by 0 bases and J by 2 bases, with 5 bases between the two germline ends.

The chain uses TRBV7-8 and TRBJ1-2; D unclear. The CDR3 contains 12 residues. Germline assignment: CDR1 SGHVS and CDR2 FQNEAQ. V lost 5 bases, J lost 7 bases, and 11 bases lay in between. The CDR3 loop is CASSPVGGGYTF. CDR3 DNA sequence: TGTGCCAGCAGCCCCGTGGGAGGTGGCTACACCTTC.

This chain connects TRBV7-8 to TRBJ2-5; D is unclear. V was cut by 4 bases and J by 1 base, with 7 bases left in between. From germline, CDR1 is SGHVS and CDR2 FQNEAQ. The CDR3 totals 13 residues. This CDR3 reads CASSSQFQETQYF. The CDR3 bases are TGTGCCAGCAGCTCGCAGTTCCAAGAGACCCAGTACTTC.

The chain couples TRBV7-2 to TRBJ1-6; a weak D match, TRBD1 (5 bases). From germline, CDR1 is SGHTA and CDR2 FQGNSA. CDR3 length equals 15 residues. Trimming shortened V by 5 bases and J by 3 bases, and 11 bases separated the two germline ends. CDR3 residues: CASSGRGVYNSPLHF. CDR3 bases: TGTGCCAGCAGCGGCCGGGGGGTCTATAATTCACCCCTCCACTTT.

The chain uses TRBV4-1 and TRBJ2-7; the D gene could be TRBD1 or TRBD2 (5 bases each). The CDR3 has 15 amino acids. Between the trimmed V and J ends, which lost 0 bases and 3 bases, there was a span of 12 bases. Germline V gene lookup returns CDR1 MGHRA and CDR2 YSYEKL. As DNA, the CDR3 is TGCGCCAGCAGCCAAGATGGTAGCGACAGCTACGAGCAGTACTTC. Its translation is CASSQDGSDSYEQYF.

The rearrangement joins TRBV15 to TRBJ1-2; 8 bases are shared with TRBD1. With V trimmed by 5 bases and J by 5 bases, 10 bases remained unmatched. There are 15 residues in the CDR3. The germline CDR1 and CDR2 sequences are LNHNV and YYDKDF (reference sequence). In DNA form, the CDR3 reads TGTGCCACCAGCTCCCCTATCCAGGGGGCTTATGGCTACACCTTC. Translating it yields CATSSPIQGAYGYTF.

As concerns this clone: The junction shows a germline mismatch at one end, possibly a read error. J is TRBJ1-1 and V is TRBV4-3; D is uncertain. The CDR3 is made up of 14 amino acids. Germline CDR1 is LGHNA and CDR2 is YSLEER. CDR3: CASSQEGGNAEAFF. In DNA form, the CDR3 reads TGCGCCAGCAGCCAAGAAGGAGGGAACGCTGAAGCTTTCTTT.

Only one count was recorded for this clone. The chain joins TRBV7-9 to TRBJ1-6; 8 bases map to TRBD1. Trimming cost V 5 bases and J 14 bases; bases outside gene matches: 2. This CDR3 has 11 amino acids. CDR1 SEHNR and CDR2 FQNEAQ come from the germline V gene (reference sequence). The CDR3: CASSQQGALHF. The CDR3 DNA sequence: TGTGCCAGCAGCCAACAGGGGGCCCTCCACTTT.

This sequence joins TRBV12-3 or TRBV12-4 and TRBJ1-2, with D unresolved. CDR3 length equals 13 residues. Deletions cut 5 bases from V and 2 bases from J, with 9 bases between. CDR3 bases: TGTGCCAGCAGTCCTCGGACCAACTATGGCTACACCTTC. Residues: CASSPRTNYGYTF.

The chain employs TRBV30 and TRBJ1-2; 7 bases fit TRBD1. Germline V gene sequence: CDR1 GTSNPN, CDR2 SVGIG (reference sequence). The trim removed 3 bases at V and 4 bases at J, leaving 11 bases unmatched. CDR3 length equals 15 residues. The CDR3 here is CAWSGGDSLIYGYTF. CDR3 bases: TGTGCCTGGAGCGGCGGGGACAGCTTGATCTATGGCTACACCTTC. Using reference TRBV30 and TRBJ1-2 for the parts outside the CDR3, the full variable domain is SQTIHQWPATLVQPVGSPLSLECTVEGTSNPNLYWYRQAAGRGLQLLFYSVGIGQISSEVPQNLSASRPQDRQFILSSKKLLLSDSGFYLCAWSGGDSLIYGYTFGSGTRLTVV.